A single sample is the source of the 32 T cell receptor beta chains below, sequenced in a study of T cell responses to AZD1222 COVID-19 vaccine. The table came from immunoSEQ multiplex PCR; TCRdb's copy has only in-frame clones and leaves some out. This sample has 58,000 or so clones, with about 86% found just once. Here the sequenced sample was peripheral blood, taken 28 days after the second AZD1222 dose. The receptors were sampled from an adult who received the AZD1222 COVID-19 vaccine.

The chain recombines TRBV5-1 with TRBJ1-1, with TRBD1 as a possible D gene (5 bases). The germline V and J ends were trimmed by 5 bases and 0 bases, with 20 bases remaining between them. Germline CDR1 reads SGHRS; CDR2 reads YFSETQ. The CDR3 length is 17 residues. The CDR3 sequence: CASRLTGVGLMNTEAFF. DNA for the CDR3: TGCGCCAGCAGGTTAACAGGCGTAGGACTCATGAACACTGAAGCTTTCTTT.

J is TRBJ1-3 and V is TRBV14; no reliable D call. V shed 1 base and J shed 3 bases, with 4 bases lying between them. The CDR3 runs 13 residues. Looked up from germline, CDR1 is SGHDN and CDR2 is FVKESK. In nucleotides, the CDR3 is TGTGCCAGCAGCCAAGCAGGTGGAAACACCATATATTTT. Translation gives CASSQAGGNTIYF. Based on the CDR3 plus reference TRBV14 and TRBJ1-3, the full variable domain is EAGVTQFPSHSVIEKGQTVTLRCDPISGHDNLYWYRRVMGKEIKFLLHFVKESKQDESGMPNNRFLAERTGGTYSTLKVQPAELEDSGVYFCASSQAGGNTIYFGEGSWLTVV.

This chain joins TRBV7-9 and TRBJ1-2, with 8 bases identical to TRBD1. The CDR3 loop spans 13 amino acids. Trimming took 0 bases from V and 8 from J; bases not matched to a gene: 2. CDR1 is SEHNR, CDR2 FQNEAQ, per germline (reference sequence). CDR3 loop: CASSLAGQGGYTF. The CDR3 bases are TGTGCCAGCAGCTTAGCAGGACAGGGAGGCTACACCTTC.

The chain has TRBV21-1 and TRBJ1-4; TRBD1 reflects the table's D call only, with no check against the DNA. TRBV21-1 is labeled a pseudogene. The CDR3 has 14 residues. The CDR3 protein is CASSPQIPNEKLFF. The DNA of the CDR3 is TGTGCCAGCAGTCCACAGATTCCGAATGAAAAACTGTTTTTT.

CDR3 nucleotides: TGTGCCAGTAGTGTTGGCCGGGACAGGGTGGGCACAGATACGCAGTATTTT. It yields the protein CASSVGRDRVGTDTQYF. The V call is TRBV19, the J call TRBJ2-3, with 9 bases identical to TRBD1. The CDR3 spans 17 residues. With 5 bases clipped from V and 1 base from J, the junction kept 10 bases outside the gene matches. The germline CDR1 and CDR2 sequences are LNHDA and SQIVND (reference sequence).

J is TRBJ1-2 and V is TRBV2; tentatively, D is TRBD1 (5 bases). The germline gives CDR1 SNHLY, CDR2 FYNNEI. Trimming stripped 7 bases from V and 4 bases from J, with 13 bases between. CDR3 size: 13 residues. The chain's CDR3 is CASTLLGGYGYTF. The CDR3 bases are TGTGCCAGCACCCTACTCGGGGGCTATGGCTACACCTTC. Full variable domain (missing parts from reference TRBV2 and TRBJ1-2): EPEVTQTPSHQVTQMGQEVILRCVPISNHLYFYWYRQILGQKVEFLVSFYNNEISEKSEIFDDQFSVERPDGSNFTLKIRSTKLEDSAMYFCASTLLGGYGYTFGSGTRLTVV.

This clone was found once. The chain recombines TRBV28 with TRBJ1-2, with 9 bases lining up with TRBD1. CDR3 length: 14 residues. The J segment lost 5 bases and the V segment lost 6 bases, leaving 7 bases of the junction unmatched. Per the germline V gene, CDR1 is MDHEN and CDR2 is SYDVKM. DNA of the CDR3: TGTGCCAGCAGCCGTGGAGGACAGGGGTATGGCTACACCTTC. Its protein product is CASSRGGQGYGYTF.

This clone was seen more than once but under ten times. The V gene is TRBV3-1 (or the pseudogene TRBV3-2), the J gene TRBJ2-5; D is perhaps TRBD1 or TRBD2 (5 bases each). Germline V lookup: CDR1 LGHDT, CDR2 YNNKEL (reference sequence). The CDR3 has 14 residues. The V gene lost 4 bases and the J gene lost 5 bases, with 14 bases spanning the gap. CDR3 protein: CASSPTTGLETQYF. The CDR3 nucleotides read TGTGCCAGCAGCCCTACTACAGGACTGGAGACCCAGTACTTC.

The chain joins TRBV19 to TRBJ2-6, with D uncertain. The CDR3 totals 14 residues. Trimming shortened V by 5 bases and J by 0 bases, and 5 bases separated the two germline ends. CDR1 and CDR2 from the germline V gene are LNHDA and SQIVND (reference sequence). The CDR3 protein is CASSQNSGANVLTF. The CDR3 bases are TGTGCCAGTAGTCAGAACTCTGGGGCCAACGTCCTGACTTTC.

The V call is TRBV19, the J call TRBJ2-3; TRBD1 matches at 8 bases. CDR3 length equals 17 residues. V lost 7 bases, J lost 3 bases, and 15 bases stayed unmatched. Germline V lookup: CDR1 LNHDA, CDR2 SQIVND (reference sequence). For the CDR3, the DNA is TGTGCCAGTAAGAGGGGAGTAGTGGACAGGGTGACAGATACGCAGTATTTT. This translates into CASKRGVVDRVTDTQYF.

This chain links TRBV3-1 (or the pseudogene TRBV3-2) with TRBJ2-7; 8 bases map to TRBD1. V lost 8 bases, J lost 4 bases, and 10 bases stayed unmatched. Germline V gives CDR1 LGHDT, CDR2 YNNKEL (reference sequence). CDR3 length: 14 amino acids. The CDR3 is CASGLSGGSYEQYF. The CDR3 DNA follows: TGTGCCAGCGGCTTATCAGGGGGCTCATACGAGCAGTACTTC.

This sequence joins TRBV9 and TRBJ1-5; no clear D. Germline V gene lookup returns CDR1 SGDLS and CDR2 YYNGEE. There are 14 residues in the CDR3. Trimming left V 3 bases short and J 3 bases short, with 10 bases between. CDR3 residues: CASSGRENNQPQHF. The CDR3 region has the DNA TGTGCCAGCAGCGGTCGGGAGAACAATCAGCCCCAGCATTTT.

The gene calls are TRBV7-9 and TRBJ2-2; maybe TRBD1 (6 bases). V was shortened by 4 bases and J by 5 bases, with 14 bases between the two germline ends. The CDR3 consists of 15 residues. Germline CDR1 and CDR2: SEHNR and FQNEAQ (reference sequence). CDR3 nucleotides: TGTGCCAGCAGCTCCACAGGGAAGAGGACCGGGGAGCTGTTTTTT. It specifies CASSSTGKRTGELFF.

This chain uses TRBV6-4 with TRBJ2-1; tentative D call: TRBD1 (7 bases). This CDR3 spans 14 amino acids. The germline gives CDR1 MRHNA, CDR2 SNTAGT. Trimming left V 6 bases short and J 6 bases short, with 15 bases between. In DNA form, the CDR3 reads TGTGCCAGCAGAGAGGACAGGAGGGGCAATGAGCAGTTCTTC. It specifies CASREDRRGNEQFF.

The J gene is TRBJ2-2, the V gene TRBV27; possibly TRBD2 for D (5 bases). V lost 5 bases and J lost 6, with 13 bases in between. Germline V gene sequence: CDR1 MNHEY, CDR2 SMNVEV (reference sequence). The CDR3 has 14 amino acids. The CDR3 protein is CASSAWTRAGELFF. The CDR3 coding sequence is TGTGCCAGCAGTGCCTGGACGAGGGCCGGGGAGCTGTTTTTT.

V gene TRBV4-2 combines with J gene TRBJ1-6; 7 bases are shared with TRBD1. Trimming took 4 bases from V and 5 from J; bases not matched to a gene: 5. CDR1 and CDR2 (germline): LGHNA, YNFKEQ. This CDR3 is built from 15 residues. The CDR3 nucleotides are TGTGCCAGCAGCCGCTCGGGGACAGATAATTCACCCCTCCACTTT. This codes for CASSRSGTDNSPLHF.

This clone was detected once. The J gene is TRBJ1-1, the V gene TRBV4-3; TRBD1 might be the D (5 bases). V was shortened by 0 bases and J by 5 bases, with 16 bases between the two germline ends. Looked up from germline, CDR1 is LGHNA and CDR2 is YSLEER. This CDR3 is built from 16 residues. The CDR3 loop is CASSQEFSLGGTEAFF. For the CDR3, the DNA is TGCGCCAGCAGCCAAGAATTCTCCTTGGGGGGAACTGAAGCTTTCTTT.

V usage is TRBV28 and J usage is TRBJ2-1, with a weak D call TRBD1 (6 bases). From germline, CDR1 is MDHEN and CDR2 SYDVKM. V was pared by 5 bases and J by 7 bases, with 9 bases between. This CDR3 has 12 amino acids. The DNA for the CDR3 is TGTGCCAGCAGTGAAGGGGGAAATGAGCAGTTCTTC. Its translation is CASSEGGNEQFF.

For the CDR3, the DNA is TGTGCCAGCAGTTTATTGACAGGAGACACTGAAGCTTTCTTT. Translated, it gives CASSLLTGDTEAFF. This rearrangement joins TRBV28 to TRBJ1-1; TRBD1 might be the D (6 bases). The V and J ends lost 1 base and 3 bases respectively, with 9 bases between them. The germline V gene has CDR1 MDHEN and CDR2 SYDVKM. This CDR3 region has 14 residues.

V usage is TRBV7-8 and J usage is TRBJ1-4, with 9 bases aligning to TRBD1. CDR3 size: 14 residues. Germline values: CDR1 SGHVS, CDR2 FQNEAQ. V dropped 5 bases and J dropped 8; count of bases not matched to a gene: 6. CDR3 coding DNA: TGTGCCAGCAGCGCGACAGGGGGGAGCGAAAAACTGTTTTTT. Its protein is CASSATGGSEKLFF.

This clone occurred once. The chain has TRBV5-1 and TRBJ2-5; TRBD2 aligns across 14 bases. CDR1 is SGHRS and CDR2 is YFSETQ in the germline V gene. J gave up 2 bases and V 2 bases, and 2 bases lay outside the gene matches. The CDR3 totals 16 residues. The CDR3 coding sequence is TGCGCCAGCAGCTTAGGACTAGCGGGAGGTCAAGAGACCCAGTACTTC. Translation: CASSLGLAGGQETQYF.

V is TRBV29-1 and J is TRBJ2-5; D gene unclear. CDR1 is SQVTM, CDR2 ANQGSEA, per germline. The CDR3 is 13 amino acids. Trimming took off 3 bases at V and 1 base at J, with 9 bases between the two ends. For the CDR3, the DNA is TGCAGCGTTGAGCCCCAGTCCCAAGAGACCCAGTACTTC. Translating gives CSVEPQSQETQYF.

The chain recombines TRBV11-2 with TRBJ2-7; 11 bases are a match to TRBD2. The CDR3 length is 16 residues. V lost 6 bases and J lost 2; bases outside the gene matches: 9. Germline-derived CDR1 and CDR2 are SGHAT and FQNNGV. CDR3 amino acids: CASRRSGLAATYEQYF. In DNA form, the CDR3 reads TGTGCCAGCAGACGATCGGGACTAGCGGCCACCTACGAGCAGTACTTC.

V gene TRBV5-1 combines with J gene TRBJ2-1, with 7 bases that match TRBD2. After removal of 7 bases from V and 4 bases from J, the junction contained 8 bases not matched to a gene. Germline-derived CDR1 and CDR2 are SGHRS and YFSETQ. The CDR3 runs to 14 residues. CDR3 sequence: CASGPSGNYNEQFF. As DNA, the CDR3 is TGCGCCAGCGGCCCTAGCGGAAATTACAATGAGCAGTTCTTC.

The genes are TRBV12-3 or TRBV12-4 and TRBJ1-3; D is ambiguous. The CDR3 is 12 residues long. V lost 4 bases and J lost 4, with 5 bases in between. The CDR3, as DNA: TGTGCCAGCAGTTCCGGGGGAAACACCATATATTTT. This codes for CASSSGGNTIYF.

This chain connects TRBV5-6 to TRBJ1-4; a possible D gene is TRBD1 (6 bases). V was clipped by 0 bases and J by 8 bases, with 8 bases between them. This CDR3 is built from 13 residues. Germline-derived CDR1 and CDR2 are SGHDT and YYEEEE. CDR3 amino acids: CASSLAGVEKLFF. DNA for the CDR3: TGTGCCAGCAGCTTGGCAGGGGTAGAAAAACTGTTTTTT. Filled out from reference TRBV5-6 and TRBJ1-4, the complete variable domain reads DAGVTQSPTHLIKTRGQQVTLRCSPKSGHDTVSWYQQALGQGPQFIFQYYEEEERQRGNFPDRFSGHQFPNYSSELNVNALLLGDSALYLCASSLAGVEKLFFGSGTQLSVL.

The chain employs TRBV11-2 and TRBJ2-2; 10 nucleotides line up with TRBD2. Per the germline V gene, CDR1 is SGHAT and CDR2 is FQNNGV. This CDR3 spans 15 amino acids. The V gene end was trimmed by 6 bases and the J gene end by 5 bases; junction bases not matched to a gene: 6. The DNA of the CDR3 is TGTGCCAGCAGAACCCTAGCGGGGGTAACCGGGGAGCTGTTTTTT. It encodes CASRTLAGVTGELFF.

The rearrangement uses TRBV19 and TRBJ1-1; TRBD1 might be the D (5 bases). V was trimmed by 7 bases and J by 0 bases, leaving 18 bases between them. The CDR3 loop spans 16 amino acids. Germline-derived CDR1 and CDR2 are LNHDA and SQIVND (reference sequence). CDR3 in amino acids: CASIPPRGSLNTEAFF. Written as DNA, the CDR3 is TGTGCCAGTATCCCCCCACGGGGCAGCTTGAACACTGAAGCTTTCTTT.

The chain joins TRBV5-1 to TRBJ2-3; D possibly matches TRBD1 or TRBD2 (5 bases each). V shed 3 bases and J shed 4 bases, with 15 bases lying between them. CDR3 length: 15 residues. Germline lookup yields CDR1 SGHRS and CDR2 YFSETQ. CDR3 loop: CASSYGTFGADTQYF. The CDR3 DNA follows: TGCGCCAGCAGCTACGGGACCTTCGGTGCAGATACGCAGTATTTT.

This chain joins TRBV18 and TRBJ2-7; D not certain. The germline V and J ends were trimmed by 2 bases and 6 bases, with 14 bases remaining between them. CDR1 is KGHSH, CDR2 LQKENI, per germline. This CDR3 contains 14 residues. The DNA for the CDR3 is TGTGCCAGCTCACCAAGCAGAAAGAACGGCGAGCAGTACTTC. The encoded protein is CASSPSRKNGEQYF.

The chain carries TRBV5-1 and TRBJ2-7; a weak D match, TRBD1 (6 bases). Trimming took 4 bases from V and 0 from J, leaving 8 bases between them. The CDR3 has 13 amino acids. The germline V gene has CDR1 SGHRS and CDR2 YFSETQ. CDR3 sequence (DNA): TGCGCCAGCAGCCGGGACAACTCCTACGAGCAGTACTTC. Its protein is CASSRDNSYEQYF.

The rearrangement links TRBV7-2 to TRBJ1-1; D perhaps matches TRBD1 (5 bases). V shed 1 base and J shed 5 bases, with 14 bases lying between them. Germline CDR1 is SGHTA and CDR2 is FQGNSA. The CDR3 has 15 amino acids. The CDR3 reads CASSLGSGAGTEAFF. DNA of the CDR3: TGTGCCAGCAGCTTAGGTAGTGGGGCTGGAACTGAAGCTTTCTTT.